These 17 T cell receptor beta chains originate from one sample sequenced in a study of monozygotic twins with inflammatory bowel disease (dated by TCRdb to the late 2010s). The method behind the library was 5' RACE. TCRdb shows the sequencer as Illumina HiSeq 2500. TCRdb reprocessed the reads, and each CDR3 protein sequence is entered once, without DNA. This sample's listing comprises tens of thousands of distinct CDR3 sequences. The ten most abundant clones make up roughly 7% of the sample. Sequenced input: blood. The receptors here all came from a human donor with ulcerative colitis or Crohn's disease, or a healthy co-twin of an affected twin (not recorded which).

J is TRBJ2-1 and V is TRBV7-2; TCRdb proposes TRBD1, but this gene call is untestable without DNA. The CDR3 has 17 residues. Per the germline V gene, CDR1 is SGHTA and CDR2 is FQGNSA. The CDR3 here is CASSLGPSGTAYNEQFF.

The chain joins TRBV11-2 to TRBJ1-1. The CDR3 is 12 amino acids. Germline loops: CDR1 SGHAT, CDR2 FQNNGV. CDR3 sequence: CASSLDRSEAFF. The variable domain in full, completed from reference TRBV11-2 and TRBJ1-1, reads EAGVAQSPRYKIIEKRQSVAFWCNPISGHATLYWYQQILGQGPKLLIQFQNNGVVDDSQLPKDRFSAERLKGVDSTLKIQPAKLEDSAVYLCASSLDRSEAFFGQGTRLTVV.

V is TRBV6-1 and J is TRBJ1-6. CDR3 length: 14 amino acids. Germline V lookup: CDR1 MNHNS, CDR2 SASEGT. CDR3 region: CASSTDFRDNPLHF.

J is TRBJ1-6 and V is TRBV12-3 or TRBV12-4; TCRdb indicates TRBD1, and absent DNA this call remains unverified. The CDR3 is 15 residues long. The CDR3 sequence is CASSFWGRVSSPLHF.

The chain joins TRBV18 to TRBJ1-2; TCRdb reports TRBD1, a call that lacks DNA to check it against. CDR3 length: 13 residues. The V gene's germline CDR1 is KGHSH and CDR2 LQKENI. CDR3 amino acids: CASSPSGDYGYTF.

The CDR3 here is CASSASGTPNYEQYF. This rearrangement joins TRBV12-3 or TRBV12-4 to TRBJ2-7; the D call from TCRdb, TRBD1, cannot be confirmed without DNA. The CDR3 is 15 amino acids.

The J gene is TRBJ1-2, the V gene TRBV9; the TCRdb D gene call, TRBD1, has no DNA to confirm it. The CDR3 spans 13 residues. Germline lookup yields CDR1 SGDLS and CDR2 YYNGEE. The CDR3 is CASSVPGGPGYTF.

This chain connects TRBV12-3 or TRBV12-4 to TRBJ2-1. CDR3 length: 12 residues. The CDR3 is CASSFGYNEQFF.

The chain joins TRBV7-2 to TRBJ2-1. Germline V gives CDR1 SGHTA, CDR2 FQGNSA. The CDR3 loop spans 14 amino acids. CDR3 sequence reads: CASSPGRASNEQFF.

This sequence joins TRBV20-1 and TRBJ2-1; absent DNA, TCRdb's TRBD1 call cannot be checked. This CDR3 is 18 amino acids long. The V gene's germline CDR1 is DFQATT and CDR2 SNEGSKA (reference sequence). CDR3 sequence: CSARGRDLSGGTYNEQFF.

The rearrangement joins TRBV5-6 to TRBJ1-1; lacking DNA, the TRBD1 call made by TCRdb goes unchecked. There are 15 residues in the CDR3. Germline CDR1 SGHDT, CDR2 YYEEEE. The CDR3 loop is CASTYLTGGNTEAFF.

The chain uses TRBV3-1 and TRBJ2-3; as DNA is missing, the TRBD1 call by TCRdb cannot be tested. This CDR3 is 15 amino acids long. In germline, CDR1 is LGHDT, CDR2 YNNKEL (reference sequence). The CDR3 region is CASSQGGGWTDTQYF.

The rearrangement uses TRBV7-2 and TRBJ2-3; the TRBD1 assignment by TCRdb is unverifiable without DNA. CDR3 size: 16 residues. Germline V CDR1 and CDR2: SGHTA, FQGNSA. CDR3 residues: CASSPNPRGRTDTQYF.

This chain links TRBV4-2 with TRBJ1-2; without DNA, the TCRdb call of TRBD1 cannot be checked. The CDR3 is 14 amino acids. CDR1 is LGHNA, CDR2 YNFKEQ, per germline. The CDR3 is CASSQEWTGYGYTF.

This CDR3 is CASSFDLYEQYF. The chain combines TRBV5-1 with TRBJ2-7. This CDR3 is 12 amino acids long. Per the germline V gene, CDR1 is SGHRS and CDR2 is YFSETQ.

V is TRBV7-9 and J is TRBJ2-5; TCRdb names TRBD1, which stays unverified in the absence of DNA. Germline CDR1 and CDR2: SEHNR and FQNEAQ (reference sequence). The CDR3 consists of 15 residues. CDR3 loop: CASSLGAGYQETQYF.

The rearrangement joins TRBV19 to TRBJ2-6. Germline-derived CDR1 and CDR2 are LNHDA and SQIVND (reference sequence). The CDR3 contains 14 residues. The CDR3 reads CASSDNSGANVLTF. The full variable domain, its missing parts supplied by reference TRBV19 and TRBJ2-6, is DGGITQSPKYLFRKEGQNVTLSCEQNLNHDAMYWYRQDPGQGLRLIYYSQIVNDFQKGDIAEGYSVSREKKESFPLTVTSAQKNPTAFYLCASSDNSGANVLTFGAGSRLTVL.